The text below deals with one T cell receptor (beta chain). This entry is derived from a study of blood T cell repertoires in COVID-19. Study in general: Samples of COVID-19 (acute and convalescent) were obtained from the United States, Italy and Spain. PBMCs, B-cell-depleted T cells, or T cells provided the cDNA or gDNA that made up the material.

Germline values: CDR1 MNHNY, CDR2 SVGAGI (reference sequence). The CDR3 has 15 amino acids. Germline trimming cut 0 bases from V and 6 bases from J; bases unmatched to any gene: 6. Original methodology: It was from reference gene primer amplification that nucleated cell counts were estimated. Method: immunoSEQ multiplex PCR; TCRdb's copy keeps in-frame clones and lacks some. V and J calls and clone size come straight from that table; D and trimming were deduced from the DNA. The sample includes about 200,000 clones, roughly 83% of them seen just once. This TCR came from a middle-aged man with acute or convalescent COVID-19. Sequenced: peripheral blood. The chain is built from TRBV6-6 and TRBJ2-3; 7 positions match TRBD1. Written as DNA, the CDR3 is TGTGCCAGCAGTTACTCTTTGGACAGGTTGGATACGCAGTATTTT. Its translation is CASSYSLDRLDTQYF.